Listed below are T cell receptor beta chains from one sample, sequenced in a study of cytomegalovirus exposure and HLA in healthy donors. The data were produced by immunoSEQ multiplex PCR, yet TCRdb's version contains in-frame clones alone and is incomplete. Altogether approximately 92,000 clones are present, about two thirds being singletons, with the ten largest covering approximately 7.8%. The material sequenced was PBMCs. These receptors were collected from a man aged 55 to 70 in good health and CMV-seronegative. The CDR3 runs from the conserved cysteine through the conserved F or W. Fields, in order: CDR3 DNA, CDR3 protein, V gene, J gene, D gene, clone size. D genes are given only for firm matches. A row's size may be missing; if present it is once, few, many or a size class.

CDR3nt: TGTGCCAGCAGTTTGGGCCGGGGGGGGGAGACCCAGTACTTC
CDR3aa: CASSLGRGGETQYF
v_gene: TRBV28
j_gene: TRBJ2-5
d_gene: TRBD2
abundance: once

CDR3nt: TGTGCCAGCAGCCCACGCCGGGCCCAGGGCTCACCCCTCCACTTT
CDR3aa: CASSPRRAQGSPLHF
v_gene: TRBV11-2
j_gene: TRBJ1-6
d_gene: -
abundance: -

CDR3nt: TGTGCCAGCAGTTTATGGCGGGATACCTACGAGCAGTACTTC
CDR3aa: CASSLWRDTYEQYF
v_gene: TRBV28
j_gene: TRBJ2-7
d_gene: -
abundance: -

CDR3nt: TGTGCCAGCAGCTTGAGGTCAGGGGGTCTATACGAGCAGTACTTC
CDR3aa: CASSLRSGGLYEQYF
v_gene: TRBV5-8
j_gene: TRBJ2-7
d_gene: TRBD1
abundance: few

CDR3nt: TGTGCCAGCACCCGGACTAGCGAGTACGAGCAGTACTTC
CDR3aa: CASTRTSEYEQYF
v_gene: TRBV2
j_gene: TRBJ2-7
d_gene: TRBD2
abundance: -

CDR3nt: TGCGCCAGCAGCCAAGTTGGGCCGACTAGTCAGGAGACCCAGTACTTC
CDR3aa: CASSQVGPTSQETQYF
v_gene: TRBV4-3
j_gene: TRBJ2-5
d_gene: -
abundance: -

CDR3nt: TGTGCCAGCAGTTTCCCGGGACAGGGGTCCCACGAGCAGTACTTC
CDR3aa: CASSFPGQGSHEQYF
v_gene: TRBV6-5
j_gene: TRBJ2-7
d_gene: TRBD1
abundance: -

CDR3nt: TGTGCCATCAGTGAGTCTTACAGAGCCTACGAGCAGTACTTC
CDR3aa: CAISESYRAYEQYF
v_gene: TRBV10-3
j_gene: TRBJ2-7
d_gene: -
abundance: few

CDR3nt: TGTGCCACCACCCCGCGACAGGGCTCGACTGAAGCTTTCTTT
CDR3aa: CATTPRQGSTEAFF
v_gene: TRBV19
j_gene: TRBJ1-1
d_gene: TRBD1
abundance: -

CDR3nt: TGTGCCAGTAGTATAGTGGGGACAGGGGTTCTGGAGACCCAGTACTTC
CDR3aa: CASSIVGTGVLETQYF
v_gene: TRBV19
j_gene: TRBJ2-5
d_gene: TRBD1
abundance: -

CDR3nt: TGTGCCAGCCGGAGACAGGGGGCAGGTGAGACCCAGTACTTC
CDR3aa: CASRRQGAGETQYF
v_gene: TRBV6-1
j_gene: TRBJ2-5
d_gene: TRBD1
abundance: -

CDR3nt: TGCGCCAGCAGCCCCGGGAGCTACGAGCAGTACTTC
CDR3aa: CASSPGSYEQYF
v_gene: TRBV5-1
j_gene: TRBJ2-7
d_gene: -
abundance: -

CDR3nt: TGTGCCAGCAGTTTAAGGGACAGGGGGCAAGAGACCCAGTACTTC
CDR3aa: CASSLRDRGQETQYF
v_gene: TRBV27
j_gene: TRBJ2-5
d_gene: TRBD1
abundance: few

CDR3nt: TGTGCCAGCAGCTCGACTAGCGGGAACACAGATACGCAGTATTTT
CDR3aa: CASSSTSGNTDTQYF
v_gene: TRBV7-8
j_gene: TRBJ2-3
d_gene: TRBD2
abundance: -

CDR3nt: TGTGCCAGCAGCTTAGATCGGTCTGCGGGAGGTTTCGGAGAGACCCAGTACTTC
CDR3aa: CASSLDRSAGGFGETQYF
v_gene: TRBV11-2
j_gene: TRBJ2-5
d_gene: TRBD2
abundance: -

CDR3nt: TGTGCCAGCAGCTTAACAACAGGGGGTTTCTATGGCTACACCTTC
CDR3aa: CASSLTTGGFYGYTF
v_gene: TRBV7-2
j_gene: TRBJ1-2
d_gene: TRBD1
abundance: -

CDR3nt: TGCGCCAGCAGCCTAGGGGGCCGGGACACTGAAGCTTTCTTT
CDR3aa: CASSLGGRDTEAFF
v_gene: TRBV4-3
j_gene: TRBJ1-1
d_gene: TRBD1
abundance: -

CDR3nt: TGTGCCAGCACTCCGGGAGGGCCCAACGAGCAGTACTTC
CDR3aa: CASTPGGPNEQYF
v_gene: TRBV13
j_gene: TRBJ2-7
d_gene: TRBD2
abundance: -

CDR3nt: TGTGCCAGCAGCGTACAGGGGCGGACAGGTGAAAAACTGTTTTTT
CDR3aa: CASSVQGRTGEKLFF
v_gene: TRBV9
j_gene: TRBJ1-4
d_gene: TRBD1
abundance: -

CDR3nt: TGTGCCAGCAGTTTGGGGACAGGCTCTGGAAACACCATATATTTT
CDR3aa: CASSLGTGSGNTIYF
v_gene: TRBV5-4
j_gene: TRBJ1-3
d_gene: TRBD1
abundance: -

CDR3nt: TGCAGCGGCGGGGACGGACAAGAGACCCAGTACTTC
CDR3aa: CSGGDGQETQYF
v_gene: TRBV29-1
j_gene: TRBJ2-5
d_gene: -
abundance: once

CDR3nt: TGTGCCAGCAGCGTAGCTGCGGGGGGGACAGGCACAGATACGCAGTATTTT
CDR3aa: CASSVAAGGTGTDTQYF
v_gene: TRBV9
j_gene: TRBJ2-3
d_gene: TRBD2
abundance: -

CDR3nt: TGTGCCAGCACTTCGTCCTCCTACGAGCAGTACTTC
CDR3aa: CASTSSSYEQYF
v_gene: TRBV6-1
j_gene: TRBJ2-7
d_gene: -
abundance: -

CDR3nt: TGTGCCAGCAGACTGAGGTCAGCTTACAATGAGCAGTTCTTC
CDR3aa: CASRLRSAYNEQFF
v_gene: TRBV27
j_gene: TRBJ2-1
d_gene: -
abundance: -

CDR3nt: TGCAGCGTCTTGGGGAGAGGGGGCATGAACACTGAAGCTTTCTTT
CDR3aa: CSVLGRGGMNTEAFF
v_gene: TRBV29-1
j_gene: TRBJ1-1
d_gene: TRBD1
abundance: -

CDR3nt: TGTGCCTCAGGGCGGGGCAGAACTAATGAAAAACTGTTTTTT
CDR3aa: CASGRGRTNEKLFF
v_gene: TRBV6-1
j_gene: TRBJ1-4
d_gene: -
abundance: few

CDR3nt: TGTGCCAGCAGTTCACAGGGCCACGAGCAGTACTTC
CDR3aa: CASSSQGHEQYF
v_gene: TRBV2
j_gene: TRBJ2-7
d_gene: -
abundance: -

CDR3nt: TGCAGCGTCCCCTCTCCAGGGGGATTTAACTATGGCTACACCTTC
CDR3aa: CSVPSPGGFNYGYTF
v_gene: TRBV29-1
j_gene: TRBJ1-2
d_gene: TRBD1
abundance: -

CDR3nt: TGTGCCAGCAGTTTTAACTACGAGCAGTACTTC
CDR3aa: CASSFNYEQYF
v_gene: TRBV7-9
j_gene: TRBJ2-7
d_gene: -
abundance: -

CDR3nt: TGTGCCAGCAGCTTCCGGGGGTCTGGGGCCAACGTCCTGACTTTC
CDR3aa: CASSFRGSGANVLTF
v_gene: TRBV11-2
j_gene: TRBJ2-6
d_gene: -
abundance: -

CDR3nt: TGTGCCAGCAGCTGGGATCCTGGGGGCTTGCCTCGCGAAGCTTTCTTT
CDR3aa: CASSWDPGGLPREAFF
v_gene: TRBV7-2
j_gene: TRBJ1-1
d_gene: -
abundance: -

CDR3nt: TGCGCCAGCAGCCGCGGGGGCCAAGAGACCCAGTACTTC
CDR3aa: CASSRGGQETQYF
v_gene: TRBV4-1
j_gene: TRBJ2-5
d_gene: TRBD2
abundance: -

CDR3nt: TGTGCCAGTAGCGAGGGAGTCTACGAGCAGTACTTC
CDR3aa: CASSEGVYEQYF
v_gene: TRBV19
j_gene: TRBJ2-7
d_gene: -
abundance: -

CDR3nt: TGTGCCAGCAGCGTAGAGGACTCCTCCTACAATGAGCAGTTCTTC
CDR3aa: CASSVEDSSYNEQFF
v_gene: TRBV9
j_gene: TRBJ2-1
d_gene: -
abundance: few

CDR3nt: TGTGCCAGCAGCTTAGAAGGGGATTATGGCTACACCTTC
CDR3aa: CASSLEGDYGYTF
v_gene: TRBV7-2
j_gene: TRBJ1-2
d_gene: -
abundance: -

CDR3nt: TGCAGCGCTGCGGGTAGGTCGGGCGTGAACACTGAAGCTTTCTTT
CDR3aa: CSAAGRSGVNTEAFF
v_gene: TRBV29-1
j_gene: TRBJ1-1
d_gene: -
abundance: -

CDR3nt: TGTGCCAGCAATCCAGGGGGCCGAGCGAAGCCCCAGCATTTT
CDR3aa: CASNPGGRAKPQHF
v_gene: TRBV28
j_gene: TRBJ1-5
d_gene: TRBD1
abundance: -

CDR3nt: TGCAGCGTTGACAATTACAGGGGTGGCGGCTACACCTTC
CDR3aa: CSVDNYRGGGYTF
v_gene: TRBV29-1
j_gene: TRBJ1-2
d_gene: TRBD1
abundance: -

CDR3nt: TGTGCCAGCATCGATCAGGGCCGGGGGATTCAGTACTTC
CDR3aa: CASIDQGRGIQYF
v_gene: TRBV28
j_gene: TRBJ2-4
d_gene: -
abundance: few

CDR3nt: TGTGCCAGCAGCCAAGATGTCGCTAGCTCCCCCTACGAGCAGTACTTC
CDR3aa: CASSQDVASSPYEQYF
v_gene: TRBV14
j_gene: TRBJ2-7
d_gene: -
abundance: -

CDR3nt: TGTGCCAGCAGCCCGCGGACTACCAGTGCGTCCTACGAGCAGTACTTC
CDR3aa: CASSPRTTSASYEQYF
v_gene: TRBV7-9
j_gene: TRBJ2-7
d_gene: -
abundance: -

CDR3nt: TGTGCCAGCAGCTCCCGCGGGATGGAGAGGTGGGCCAAAAACATTCAGTACTTC
CDR3aa: CASSSRGMERWAKNIQYF
v_gene: TRBV21-1
j_gene: TRBJ2-4
d_gene: -
abundance: -

CDR3nt: TGTGCCAGCAGCCCTGGACACCCCGATCAGCCCCAGCATTTT
CDR3aa: CASSPGHPDQPQHF
v_gene: TRBV11-2
j_gene: TRBJ1-5
d_gene: -
abundance: -

CDR3nt: TGTGCCAGCAGAAAATGGACAGGGGGCACCAATCAGCCCCAGCATTTT
CDR3aa: CASRKWTGGTNQPQHF
v_gene: TRBV28
j_gene: TRBJ1-5
d_gene: TRBD1
abundance: -

CDR3nt: TGTGCCAGCAGCTTGGCCAGGGGGGAGAGCTACACCTTC
CDR3aa: CASSLARGESYTF
v_gene: TRBV5-4
j_gene: TRBJ1-2
d_gene: TRBD1
abundance: -

CDR3nt: TGTGCCAGCAGCTCCGGGGGGACACAGGACACTGAAGCTTTCTTT
CDR3aa: CASSSGGTQDTEAFF
v_gene: TRBV11-2
j_gene: TRBJ1-1
d_gene: -
abundance: -

CDR3nt: TGTGCCAGCAGTTTGCGGGTGGGGGAGGAGCCCCAGCATTTT
CDR3aa: CASSLRVGEEPQHF
v_gene: TRBV2
j_gene: TRBJ1-5
d_gene: -
abundance: -

CDR3nt: TGTGCCAGCAGTATAGGGGGAAGTCCCTACAATGAGCAGTTCTTC
CDR3aa: CASSIGGSPYNEQFF
v_gene: TRBV7-2
j_gene: TRBJ2-1
d_gene: -
abundance: -

CDR3nt: TGCAGCGTTGAAGAACTGGGGACAGGCGATATCCCGACGGGCTATGAGCAGTTCTTC
CDR3aa: CSVEELGTGDIPTGYEQFF
v_gene: TRBV29-1
j_gene: TRBJ2-1
d_gene: TRBD1
abundance: -

CDR3nt: TGTGCCAGCAGCTTGAAGGGGGGGGGCACAGATACGCAGTATTTT
CDR3aa: CASSLKGGGTDTQYF
v_gene: TRBV5-4
j_gene: TRBJ2-3
d_gene: -
abundance: -